This T cell receptor (beta chain) was identified during a study of beta chain features in type 1 diabetes. V shed 3 bases and J 2 bases; nucleotides not matched to a gene: 1. From germline, CDR1 is SGHDT and CDR2 YYEEEE. The CDR3 has 13 amino acids. The study, taken as a whole, reports: TCRB CDR3s were moderately but significantly shorter in Type 1 diabetes patients in all four CD4+ subsets.

Reverse transcribing all isolated RNA meant expressed TCRB transcripts were sequenced. Sequenced by immunoSEQ multiplex PCR; TCRdb stores in-frame clones only, minus some. The table shows more than 300,000 clones, with over 8.5% occurring only once. This clone was picked up a small number of times. Its antigen is unidentified. The source is a man under 40 with type 1 diabetes. The V and J genes are TRBV5-6 and TRBJ2-7; 8 bases line up with TRBD2. Sequenced sample: central memory CD4+ T cells from blood. CDR3 sequence reads: CASSSGRAYEQYF. CDR3 sequence (DNA): TGTGCCAGCAGCTCCGGGAGGGCCTACGAGCAGTACTTC. Full variable domain (remainder filled in from reference TRBV5-6 and TRBJ2-7): DAGVTQSPTHLIKTRGQQVTLRCSPKSGHDTVSWYQQALGQGPQFIFQYYEEEERQRGNFPDRFSGHQFPNYSSELNVNALLLGDSALYLCASSSGRAYEQYFGPGTRLTVT.